The clone carrying this T cell receptor (beta chain) was observed a handful of times. Sequencing was performed with immunoSEQ multiplex PCR; in TCRdb, only in-frame clones are kept and a portion is missing. The sample lists 90,000 to 120,000 clones, roughly 70% occurring once. The data stem from a study of blood T cell repertoires in COVID-19. Study-wide background: The samples span acute and convalescent COVID-19 from the United States, Italy and Spain.

Trimming took 6 bases from V and 0 from J, leaving 5 bases between them. CDR3 size: 12 residues. Germline loops: CDR1 SGHTA, CDR2 FQGNSA. The clonotype comes from a middle-aged woman with acute or convalescent COVID-19. V and J are TRBV7-2 and TRBJ2-5, with a weak D call TRBD1 (5 bases). What was sequenced was peripheral blood. CDR3 protein: CASRDNQETQYF. CDR3 DNA sequence: TGTGCCAGCAGGGACAACCAAGAGACCCAGTACTTC.